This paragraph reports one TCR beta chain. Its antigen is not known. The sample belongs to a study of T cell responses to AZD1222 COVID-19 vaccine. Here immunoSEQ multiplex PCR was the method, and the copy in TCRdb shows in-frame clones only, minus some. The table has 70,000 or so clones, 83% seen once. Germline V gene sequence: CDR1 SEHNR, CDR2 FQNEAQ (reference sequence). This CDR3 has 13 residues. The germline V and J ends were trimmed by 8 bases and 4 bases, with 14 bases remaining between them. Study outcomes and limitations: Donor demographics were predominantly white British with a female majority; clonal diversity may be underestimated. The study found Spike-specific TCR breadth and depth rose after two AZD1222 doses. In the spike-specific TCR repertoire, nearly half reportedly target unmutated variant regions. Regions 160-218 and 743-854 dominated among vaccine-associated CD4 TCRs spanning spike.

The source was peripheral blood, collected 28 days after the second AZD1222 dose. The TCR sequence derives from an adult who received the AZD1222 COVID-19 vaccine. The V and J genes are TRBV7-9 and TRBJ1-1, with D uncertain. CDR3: CASGSYEVTEAFF. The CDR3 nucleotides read TGTGCCAGCGGTTCCTACGAGGTCACTGAAGCTTTCTTT.